This T cell receptor (beta chain) stems from a study of relationships among human T cell subsets. Study-level points and caveats: No significant subset differences appeared in V, D, J use, CDR3 length or N-additions. Over 60% of CD8+ cytotoxic sequences came from clones with over 100 reads. Th1, Th2 and regulatory subsets overlapped substantially in CDR3 sequences.

The T cell receptor alpha and beta CDR3 regions were amplified from mRNA by semiquantitative ARM-PCR. ARM-PCR used tagged nested gene-specific primers, then communal superprimers for exponential amplification. Before the second round, exonuclease removed the nested primers. From the multiplex PCR reads, TCRdb called clonotypes with MiXCR, one entry per CDR3 protein. The sample lists fewer than 15,000 distinct CDR3 sequences, 50% to 75% occurring once. As concerns this clonotype: Its target is not known.

CD4+CD25+ regulatory T cells came from anti-CD25 bead selection of positively selected CD4+ cells. The TCR comes from a man aged 40-49 years in good health. The sequencing input was Tregs sorted from blood.

The CDR3 nucleotides are TGTGCCAGCAGAATGGGGGCGTATGAGCAGTTCTTC. Protein product: CASRMGAYEQFF. V usage is TRBV28 and J usage is TRBJ2-1; tentative D call: TRBD1 (6 bases). Germline V gene lookup returns CDR1 MDHEN and CDR2 SYDVKM. This CDR3 is built from 12 residues. Trimming shortened V by 6 bases and J by 8 bases, and 11 bases separated the two germline ends.